This TCR beta chain was recovered during a study of blood T cell repertoires in COVID-19. Study information: From T cells, B-cell-depleted T cells, or PBMCs came the material, which was cDNA or gDNA.

V lost 3 bases and J lost 5, with 7 bases in between. Germline assignment: CDR1 SGHTA and CDR2 FQGNSA. The CDR3 runs 13 residues. Source study methods: Reference gene primers were amplified, and this amplification served to estimate nucleated cell counts. Here immunoSEQ multiplex PCR was the method, and the copy in TCRdb shows in-frame clones only, minus some. V and J calls and clone size follow that table, whereas D and trimming were derived from the DNA. The table includes around 300,000 clones, about 90% detected once. This clonotype was sampled from a woman between 40 and 50 years old with COVID-19, enrolled during active disease. V and J are TRBV7-2 and TRBJ2-2; the D gene is possibly TRBD1 (5 bases). Sequencing input: peripheral blood. Here the CDR3 DNA reads TGTGCCAGCAGCTTTTCAGGGACCGGGGAGCTGTTTTTT. It translates to CASSFSGTGELFF.